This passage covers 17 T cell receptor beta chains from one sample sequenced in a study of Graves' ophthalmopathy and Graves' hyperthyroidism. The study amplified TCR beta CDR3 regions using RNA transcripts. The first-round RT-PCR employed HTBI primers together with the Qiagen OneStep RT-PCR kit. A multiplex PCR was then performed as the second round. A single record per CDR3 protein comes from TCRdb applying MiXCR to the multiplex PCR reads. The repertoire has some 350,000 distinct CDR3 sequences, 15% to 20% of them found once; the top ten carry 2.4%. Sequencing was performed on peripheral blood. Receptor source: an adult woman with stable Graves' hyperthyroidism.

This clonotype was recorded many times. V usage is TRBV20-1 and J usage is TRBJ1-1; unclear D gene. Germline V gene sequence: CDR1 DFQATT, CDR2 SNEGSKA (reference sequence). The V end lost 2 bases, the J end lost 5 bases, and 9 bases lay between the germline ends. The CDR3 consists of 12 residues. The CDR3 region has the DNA TGCAGTGCTAGATACAAAGGGACTGAAGCTTTCTTT. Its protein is CSARYKGTEAFF.

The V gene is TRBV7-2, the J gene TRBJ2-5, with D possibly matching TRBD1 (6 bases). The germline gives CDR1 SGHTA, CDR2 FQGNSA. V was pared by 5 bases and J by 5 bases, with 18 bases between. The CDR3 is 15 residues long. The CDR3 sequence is CASSQNRGGVETQYF. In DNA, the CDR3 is TGTGCCAGCAGCCAAAACAGAGGGGGAGTGGAGACCCAGTACTTC. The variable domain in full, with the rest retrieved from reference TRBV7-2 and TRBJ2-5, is GAGVSQSPSNKVTEKGKDVELRCDPISGHTALYWYRQSLGQGLEFLIYFQGNSAPDKSGLPSDRFSAERTGGSVSTLTIQRTQQEDSAVYLCASSQNRGGVETQYFGPGTRLLVL.

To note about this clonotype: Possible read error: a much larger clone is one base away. This chain's CDR3 is CNAVARGYTEACF. The CDR3 nucleotides read TGCAACGCCGTCGCGAGAGGGTACACTGAAGCTTGCTTT. The rearrangement uses TRBV29-1 and TRBJ1-1; D gene ambiguous. Germline lookup yields CDR1 SQVTM and CDR2 ANQGSEA. The CDR3 consists of 13 residues.

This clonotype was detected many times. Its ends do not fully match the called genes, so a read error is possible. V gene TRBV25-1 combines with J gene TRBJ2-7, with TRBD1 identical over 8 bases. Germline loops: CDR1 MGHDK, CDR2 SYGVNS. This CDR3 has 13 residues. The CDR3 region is CASSEFFRTGYHF. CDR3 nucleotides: TGTGCCAGCAGTGAATTTTTTAGGACAGGGTACCACTTC.

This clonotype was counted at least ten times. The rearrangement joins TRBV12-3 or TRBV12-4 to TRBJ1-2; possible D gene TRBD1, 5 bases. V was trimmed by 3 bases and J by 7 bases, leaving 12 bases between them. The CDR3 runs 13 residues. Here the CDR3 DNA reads TGTGCCAGCAGTTTTCAGGGTTTGACTGGCTACACCTTC. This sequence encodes CASSFQGLTGYTF.

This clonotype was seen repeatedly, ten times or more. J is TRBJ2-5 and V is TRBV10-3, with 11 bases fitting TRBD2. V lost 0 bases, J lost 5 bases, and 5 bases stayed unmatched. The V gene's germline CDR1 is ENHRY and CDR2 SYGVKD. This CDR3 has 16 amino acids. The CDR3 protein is CAISESLAGGRETQYF. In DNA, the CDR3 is TGTGCCATCAGTGAGTCCCTAGCGGGAGGAAGGGAGACCCAGTACTTC.

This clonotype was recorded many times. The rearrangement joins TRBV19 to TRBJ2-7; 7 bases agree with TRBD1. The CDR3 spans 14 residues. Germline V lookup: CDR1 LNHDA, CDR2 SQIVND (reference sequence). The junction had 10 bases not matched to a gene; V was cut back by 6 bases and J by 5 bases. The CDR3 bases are TGTGCCAGTAGCAAGGGACAGACTGGCAACGAGCAGTACTTC. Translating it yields CASSKGQTGNEQYF.

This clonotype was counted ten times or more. CDR3 in DNA: TGTGCCAGCAGTTTGGCCAGGGGCTACGAGACCCAGTACTTC. It codes for CASSLARGYETQYF. The gene calls are TRBV12-3 or TRBV12-4 and TRBJ2-5; TRBD1 might be the D (6 bases). The CDR3 totals 14 residues. Deletions cut 3 bases from V and 5 bases from J, with 13 bases between.

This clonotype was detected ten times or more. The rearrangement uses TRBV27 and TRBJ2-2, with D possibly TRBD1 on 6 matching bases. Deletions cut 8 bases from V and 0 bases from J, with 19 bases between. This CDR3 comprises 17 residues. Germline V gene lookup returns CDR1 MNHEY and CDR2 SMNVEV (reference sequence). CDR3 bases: TGTGCCAGCCGAGGACAAAGGACAGCTTCGAACACCGGGGAGCTGTTTTTT. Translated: CASRGQRTASNTGELFF.

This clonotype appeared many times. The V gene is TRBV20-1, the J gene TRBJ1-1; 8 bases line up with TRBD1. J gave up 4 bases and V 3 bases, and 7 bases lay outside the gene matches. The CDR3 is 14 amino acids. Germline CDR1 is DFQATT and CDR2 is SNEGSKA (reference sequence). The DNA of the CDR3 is TGCAGTGCTAGTTCGGCAGGGGGCCCCACTGAAGCTTTCTTT. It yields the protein CSASSAGGPTEAFF.

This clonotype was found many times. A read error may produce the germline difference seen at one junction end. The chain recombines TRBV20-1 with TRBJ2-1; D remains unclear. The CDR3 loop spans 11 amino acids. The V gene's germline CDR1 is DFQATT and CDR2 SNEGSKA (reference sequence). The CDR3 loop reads CSADSYNEKFF. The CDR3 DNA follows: TGCAGTGCCGACTCCTACAATGAGAAGTTCTTC.

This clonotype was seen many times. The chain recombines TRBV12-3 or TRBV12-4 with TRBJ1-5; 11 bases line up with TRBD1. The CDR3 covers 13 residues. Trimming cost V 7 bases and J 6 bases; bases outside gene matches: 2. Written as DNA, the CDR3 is TGTGCCAGCATGGGGACAGGGGGTCAGCCCCAGCATTTT. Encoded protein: CASMGTGGQPQHF.

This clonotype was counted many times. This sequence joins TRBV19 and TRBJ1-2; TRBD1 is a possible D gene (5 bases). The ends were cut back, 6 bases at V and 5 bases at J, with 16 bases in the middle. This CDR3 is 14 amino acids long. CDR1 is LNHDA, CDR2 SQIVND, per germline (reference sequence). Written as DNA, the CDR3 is TGTGCCAGTAGCCCGAGGGACCGAGGATATGGCTACACCTTC. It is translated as CASSPRDRGYGYTF.

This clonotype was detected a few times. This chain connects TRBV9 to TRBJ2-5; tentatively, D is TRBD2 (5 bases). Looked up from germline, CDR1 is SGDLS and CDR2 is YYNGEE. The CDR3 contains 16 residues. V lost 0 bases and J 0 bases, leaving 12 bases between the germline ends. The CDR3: CASSVGNSAHQETQYF. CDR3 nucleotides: TGTGCCAGCAGCGTAGGAAATAGCGCCCACCAAGAGACCCAGTACTTC. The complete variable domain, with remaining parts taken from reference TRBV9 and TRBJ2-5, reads DSGVTQTPKHLITATGQRVTLRCSPRSGDLSVYWYQQSLDQGLQFLIQYYNGEERAKGNILERFSAQQFPDLHSELNLSSLELGDSALYFCASSVGNSAHQETQYFGPGTRLLVL.

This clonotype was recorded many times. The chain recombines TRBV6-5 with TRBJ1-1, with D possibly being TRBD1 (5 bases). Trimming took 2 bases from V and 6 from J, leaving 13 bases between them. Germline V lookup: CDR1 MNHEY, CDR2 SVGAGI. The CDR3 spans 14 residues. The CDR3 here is CASSYGGARAEAFF. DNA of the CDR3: TGTGCCAGCAGTTACGGTGGGGCGCGGGCTGAAGCTTTCTTT.

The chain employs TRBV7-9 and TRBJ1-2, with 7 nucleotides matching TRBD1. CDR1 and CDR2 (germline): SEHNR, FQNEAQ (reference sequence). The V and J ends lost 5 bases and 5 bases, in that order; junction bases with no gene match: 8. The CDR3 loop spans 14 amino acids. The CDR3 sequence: CASSPPRGEYGYTF. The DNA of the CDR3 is TGTGCCAGCAGCCCACCCAGGGGGGAATATGGCTACACCTTC.

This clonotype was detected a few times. CDR3: CASSTPGPEYEQYF. The CDR3 bases are TGTGCCAGCAGTACACCGGGACCGGAATACGAGCAGTACTTC. The rearrangement links TRBV25-1 to TRBJ2-7; either TRBD1 or TRBD2 may fit D (5 bases each). Germline values: CDR1 MGHDK, CDR2 SYGVNS. Trimming shortened V by 5 bases and J by 4 bases, and 15 bases separated the two germline ends. This CDR3 region has 14 residues.